One sample yielded the 25 T cell receptor beta chains listed below, sequenced in a study of blood T cell repertoires in COVID-19. Produced via immunoSEQ multiplex PCR; TCRdb's table is partial and in-frame only. The table records roughly 670,000 clones, over 80% of them present only once. The source material was peripheral blood. Every receptor here comes from a woman between 18 and 30 years old with acute or convalescent COVID-19.

This chain links TRBV5-1 with TRBJ1-1; D is perhaps TRBD1 (6 bases). The CDR3 spans 16 residues. Trimming took off 3 bases at V and 1 base at J, with 16 bases between the two ends. Germline V gene data show CDR1 as SGHRS and CDR2 as YFSETQ. CDR3 region: CASSSVRGASNTEAFF. For the CDR3, the DNA is TGCGCCAGCAGCTCGGTACGGGGGGCCTCGAACACTGAAGCTTTCTTT.

The chain combines TRBV4-1 with TRBJ2-7; perhaps TRBD1 as D (6 bases). V lost 2 bases and J 2 bases, leaving 16 bases between the germline ends. The CDR3 length is 16 residues. Germline CDR1 and CDR2: MGHRA and YSYEKL. As DNA, the CDR3 is TGCGCCAGCAGCCAACAACCCACAGGGCCCCCCTACGAGCAGTACTTC. Its translation: CASSQQPTGPPYEQYF.

This clone was detected once. V gene TRBV5-5 combines with J gene TRBJ1-2; 7 bases agree with TRBD1. CDR3 length: 16 residues. The ends lost 0 bases at V and 4 bases at J; junction bases unmatched: 9. Germline CDR1 and CDR2: SGHKS and YYEKEE (reference sequence). The DNA for the CDR3 is TGTGCCAGCAGCTTGGGGGGACAGACTATTGTCTATGGCTACACCTTC. Encoded protein: CASSLGGQTIVYGYTF.

The chain has TRBV24-1 and TRBJ2-1; TRBD2 matches 10 bases. Germline lookup yields CDR1 KGHDR and CDR2 SFDVKD. The CDR3 loop spans 13 amino acids. V was clipped by 9 bases and J by 2 bases; unmatched bases: 0. DNA for the CDR3: TGTGCCACCGGGACTAGCGCCTACAATGAGCAGTTCTTC. It is translated as CATGTSAYNEQFF.

CDR3 loop: CASSLIQADNTEAFF. In nucleotides, the CDR3 is TGTGCCAGCAGCTTAATCCAGGCAGATAACACTGAAGCTTTCTTT. V gene TRBV7-3 combines with J gene TRBJ1-1, with no clear D. Germline loops: CDR1 SGHTA, CDR2 FQGTGA. The CDR3 totals 15 residues. V lost 1 base and J lost 2, with 11 bases in between.

The chain combines TRBV3-1 (or the pseudogene TRBV3-2) with TRBJ2-2; 13 bases are shared with TRBD2. The CDR3 runs to 16 residues. After removal of 4 bases from V and 4 bases from J, the junction contained 3 bases not matched to a gene. Germline assignment: CDR1 LGHDT and CDR2 YNNKEL (reference sequence). CDR3 DNA sequence: TGTGCCAGCAGCCTACTAGCGGGGGGGAGCACCGGGGAGCTGTTTTTT. Protein product: CASSLLAGGSTGELFF.

The chain uses TRBV27 and TRBJ1-1; TRBD1 matches 7 bases. V was pared by 10 bases and J by 3 bases, with 17 bases of the junction left unmatched. The CDR3 runs 16 residues. CDR1 is MNHEY, CDR2 SMNVEV, per germline (reference sequence). CDR3 DNA sequence: TGTGCCACCCCTCGGGCAGGGGGGCTCAGGGACACTGAAGCTTTCTTT. Translating gives CATPRAGGLRDTEAFF.

The chain joins TRBV9 to TRBJ2-1, with D maybe TRBD1 (6 bases). CDR3 length: 15 residues. Trimming left V 0 bases short and J 5 bases short, with 12 bases between. Germline CDR1 SGDLS, CDR2 YYNGEE. The CDR3: CASSVVQGWNNEQFF. CDR3 coding DNA: TGTGCCAGCAGCGTAGTTCAGGGGTGGAACAATGAGCAGTTCTTC.

The chain links TRBV19 to TRBJ2-1; 14 nucleotides agree with TRBD2. This CDR3 is built from 16 residues. In germline, CDR1 is LNHDA, CDR2 SQIVND (reference sequence). The V and J ends lost 10 bases and 6 bases, in that order; junction bases with no gene match: 11. CDR3 nucleotide sequence: TGTGCCACCGCATCCCCCGGGACTAGCGGGGGCAATGAGCAGTTCTTC. Its protein product is CATASPGTSGGNEQFF.

This chain uses TRBV5-6 with TRBJ1-5, with D possibly being TRBD1 (5 bases). Germline CDR1 reads SGHDT; CDR2 reads YYEEEE. CDR3 length: 14 residues. Trimming removed 3 bases from V and 7 bases from J, with 14 bases in between. The CDR3 coding sequence is TGTGCCAGCAGCTATGGTAGGGGTAACCAGCCCCAGCATTTT. The encoded protein is CASSYGRGNQPQHF. The full variable domain, in which reference TRBV5-6 and TRBJ1-5 provide the parts outside the CDR3, is DAGVTQSPTHLIKTRGQQVTLRCSPKSGHDTVSWYQQALGQGPQFIFQYYEEEERQRGNFPDRFSGHQFPNYSSELNVNALLLGDSALYLCASSYGRGNQPQHFGDGTRLSIL.

The rearrangement uses TRBV19 and TRBJ2-7, with 7 bases identical to TRBD2. V was clipped by 6 bases and J by 3 bases; unmatched bases: 11. The CDR3 runs to 15 residues. Germline-derived CDR1 and CDR2 are LNHDA and SQIVND (reference sequence). The CDR3 bases are TGTGCCAGTAGCCTTGAGGGAGGGGAACTCTACGAGCAGTACTTC. Its translation is CASSLEGGELYEQYF.

The rearrangement joins TRBV6-5 to TRBJ2-1, with D uncertain. The CDR3 is 15 residues long. Germline V CDR1 and CDR2: MNHEY, SVGAGI. V lost 5 bases to trimming and J lost 6 bases, with 17 bases between them. The chain's CDR3 is CASSQPPWALNEQFF. For the CDR3, the DNA is TGTGCCAGCAGTCAGCCCCCTTGGGCGCTCAATGAGCAGTTCTTC.

This rearrangement joins TRBV5-1 to TRBJ1-3, with a tentative D call TRBD1 (6 bases). From germline, CDR1 is SGHRS and CDR2 YFSETQ. V was cut by 4 bases and J by 0 bases, with 14 bases left in between. The CDR3 runs to 16 residues. CDR3 DNA: TGCGCCAGCAGCCCCAGGGGACGGGACTCTGGAAACACCATATATTTT. It is translated as CASSPRGRDSGNTIYF. Full variable domain (rest looked up from reference TRBV5-1 and TRBJ1-3): KAGVTQTPRYLIKTRGQQVTLSCSPISGHRSVSWYQQTPGQGLQFLFEYFSETQRNKGNFPGRFSGRQFSNSRSEMNVSTLELGDSALYLCASSPRGRDSGNTIYFGEGSWLTVV.

In the case of this clone: This sample includes further DNA sequences coding for the same CDR3. This chain joins TRBV27 and TRBJ1-1, with D hard to call. This CDR3 has 13 amino acids. V lost 8 bases to trimming and J lost 0 bases, with 10 bases between them. Per germline, CDR1 MNHEY and CDR2 SMNVEV (reference sequence). CDR3 in amino acids: CASRITVNTEAFF. Written as DNA, the CDR3 is TGTGCCAGCCGAATAACAGTGAACACTGAAGCTTTCTTT.

Remarks on this clone: Its ends do not fully match the called genes, so a read error is possible. The rearrangement joins TRBV3-1 (or the pseudogene TRBV3-2) to TRBJ2-5; TRBD2 aligns across 8 bases. The CDR3 is made up of 17 amino acids. CDR1 is LGHDT and CDR2 is YNNKEL in the germline V gene (reference sequence). CDR3 coding DNA: TGTGCCAGCAGTCAAGGGGTTTGGACTAGCCGCCAAGAGACCCAGTACTTC. Protein product: CASSQGVWTSRQETQYF.

The V call is TRBV25-1, the J call TRBJ2-1; no firm D call. The V and J ends lost 4 bases and 8 bases respectively, with 12 bases between them. Germline lookup yields CDR1 MGHDK and CDR2 SYGVNS. CDR3 size: 13 residues. The CDR3 DNA reads as TGTGCCAGCAGTGTCACAGCTGTCCATGAGCAGTTCTTC. Protein product: CASSVTAVHEQFF.

This rearrangement joins TRBV5-6 to TRBJ1-2; D possibly corresponds to TRBD1 (6 bases). Trimming left V 5 bases short and J 3 bases short, with 17 bases between. Germline assignment: CDR1 SGHDT and CDR2 YYEEEE. This CDR3 region has 15 residues. As DNA, the CDR3 is TGTGCCAGCAGGGTAACAGGGCTATTGGACTATGGCTACACCTTC. Protein product: CASRVTGLLDYGYTF.

This sequence joins TRBV4-3 and TRBJ1-4, with 7 bases fitting TRBD1. CDR1 and CDR2 from the germline V gene are LGHNA and YSLEER. The CDR3 extends over 16 amino acids. Trimming cost V 0 bases and J 8 bases; bases outside gene matches: 9. In DNA form, the CDR3 reads TGCGCCAGCAGCCAAGATTTGCCCAGGGGGGTGGAAAAACTGTTTTTT. It codes for CASSQDLPRGVEKLFF.

Of note for this clone: This same CDR3 is encoded by further DNA sequences in the sample. The chain links TRBV18 to TRBJ1-6; D unresolved. The CDR3 has 14 amino acids. The germline V and J ends were trimmed by 6 bases and 0 bases, with 6 bases remaining between them. In germline, CDR1 is KGHSH, CDR2 LQKENI. CDR3 DNA: TGTGCCAGCTCCCCGAGCTCCTATAATTCACCCCTCCACTTT. The encoded protein is CASSPSSYNSPLHF.

The J gene is TRBJ2-5, the V gene TRBV4-2; 10 positions match TRBD2. V dropped 4 bases and J dropped 5; count of bases not matched to a gene: 4. Germline CDR1 is LGHNA and CDR2 is YNFKEQ. CDR3 length: 14 residues. The CDR3, as DNA: TGTGCCAGCAGCCCTGAGCGGGGGGGTGAGACCCAGTACTTC. This sequence encodes CASSPERGGETQYF.

V gene TRBV15 combines with J gene TRBJ1-2; D perhaps matches TRBD1 (5 bases). CDR1 and CDR2 from the germline V gene are LNHNV and YYDKDF (reference sequence). V lost 6 bases to trimming and J lost 2 bases, with 13 bases between them. CDR3 size: 14 residues. CDR3 coding DNA: TGTGCCACCAGATTTAGGACACTGAACTATGGCTACACCTTC. It codes for CATRFRTLNYGYTF.

The chain couples TRBV19 to TRBJ2-1, with 7 bases lining up with TRBD2. Trimming at V came to 3 bases and at J to 8 bases, leaving 7 bases not matched to a gene. The CDR3 loop spans 14 amino acids. Germline CDR1 reads LNHDA; CDR2 reads SQIVND (reference sequence). CDR3 loop: CASSIRTRGDEQFF. CDR3 DNA: TGTGCCAGTAGTATTAGGACTAGAGGCGATGAGCAGTTCTTC.

The chain uses TRBV24-1 and TRBJ1-5, with 8 bases fitting TRBD1. V dropped 5 bases and J dropped 1; count of bases not matched to a gene: 6. Germline assignment: CDR1 KGHDR and CDR2 SFDVKD. There are 16 residues in the CDR3. CDR3 nucleotides: TGTGCCACCAGTGGGACCACAGGGGGGAGCAATCAGCCCCAGCATTTT. Protein sequence: CATSGTTGGSNQPQHF.

J is TRBJ2-6 and V is TRBV27, with 7 bases lining up with TRBD1. V gave up 5 bases and J gave up 1 base; unmatched junction bases: 8. In germline, CDR1 is MNHEY, CDR2 SMNVEV (reference sequence). This CDR3 spans 17 amino acids. CDR3 nucleotides: TGTGCCAGCAGTGCGACAGGGTTGAAGTCTGGGGCCAACGTCCTGACTTTC. Translation: CASSATGLKSGANVLTF. The variable domain in full, completed from reference TRBV27 and TRBJ2-6, reads EAQVTQNPRYLITVTGKKLTVTCSQNMNHEYMSWYRQDPGLGLRQIYYSMNVEVTDKGDVPEGYKVSRKEKRNFPLILESPSPNQTSLYFCASSATGLKSGANVLTFGAGSRLTVL.

The rearrangement joins TRBV11-2 to TRBJ1-4, with a possible D match to TRBD1 (6 bases). V was cut by 5 bases and J by 5 bases, with 18 bases left in between. This CDR3 is 16 amino acids long. Germline V CDR1 and CDR2: SGHAT, FQNNGV. CDR3 residues: CASSHHGGPDNEKLFF. CDR3 nucleotide sequence: TGTGCCAGCAGCCACCACGGGGGGCCCGACAATGAAAAACTGTTTTTT.